A single sample is the source of the 19 T cell receptor beta chains below, sequenced in a study of T cell changes during pregnancy in multiple sclerosis. Clones were read by immunoSEQ multiplex PCR, and TCRdb kept only the in-frame ones, dropping some. Here the sample spans over 55,000 clones, roughly 94% being singletons. The source material was CD8+ T cells from peripheral blood mononuclear cells, sampled in the third trimester of pregnancy. All receptors derive from a female donor with multiple sclerosis, enrolled in a pregnancy study.

The chain joins TRBV7-9 to TRBJ1-4; 9 nucleotides line up with TRBD1. Germline CDR1 is SEHNR and CDR2 is FQNEAQ (reference sequence). The CDR3 runs to 13 residues. V lost 6 bases, J lost 8 bases, and 4 bases stayed unmatched. The CDR3 DNA sequence: TGTGCCAGCAGACGGACAGGGGAAGAAAAACTGTTTTTT. Encoded protein: CASRRTGEEKLFF.

The chain joins TRBV5-5 to TRBJ2-5; TRBD2 might be the D (5 bases). The CDR3 totals 12 residues. V shed 3 bases and J shed 2 bases, with 5 bases lying between them. Germline V gives CDR1 SGHKS, CDR2 YYEKEE (reference sequence). CDR3: CASSSGQETQYF. Written as DNA, the CDR3 is TGTGCCAGCAGCTCGGGACAAGAGACCCAGTACTTC. The full variable domain, with the rest looked up from reference TRBV5-5 and TRBJ2-5, is DAGVTQSPTHLIKTRGQQVTLRCSPISGHKSVSWYQQVLGQGPQFIFQYYEKEERGRGNFPDRFSARQFPNYSSELNVNALLLGDSALYLCASSSGQETQYFGPGTRLLVL.

This chain uses TRBV27 with TRBJ2-7, with TRBD2 identical over 13 bases. The CDR3 length is 17 residues. CDR1 MNHEY and CDR2 SMNVEV come from the germline V gene (reference sequence). With V trimmed by 3 bases and J by 3 bases, 8 bases remained unmatched. The CDR3 protein is CASSLTAGTSGVYEQYF. The DNA for the CDR3 is TGTGCCAGCAGTTTGACCGCCGGGACTAGCGGGGTCTACGAGCAGTACTTC.

The chain is built from TRBV7-2 and TRBJ2-7; 8 bases are shared with TRBD2. CDR1 and CDR2 from the germline V gene are SGHTA and FQGNSA. CDR3 length equals 16 residues. Germline trimming cut 1 base from V and 2 bases from J; bases unmatched to any gene: 7. The CDR3 sequence is CASSLDAGGVPYEQYF. DNA for the CDR3: TGTGCCAGCAGCTTAGACGCGGGAGGTGTCCCCTACGAGCAGTACTTC.

The V call is TRBV21-1, the J call TRBJ2-7; the table names TRBD2, a call not compared with the DNA. TRBV21-1 is tagged as a pseudogene. The CDR3 has 18 residues. The CDR3 DNA follows: TGTGCCAGCAGCAAAGGGTCCCCCACCGCTAGAGCTAAAGACGAGCAGTACTTC. Translated, it gives CASSKGSPTARAKDEQYF.

The chain employs TRBV21-1 and TRBJ2-2; no DNA check was done on the table's D call, TRBD2. TRBV21-1 is a known pseudogene. The CDR3 is 15 amino acids. As DNA, the CDR3 is TGTGCCAGCAGCAACGCCGGGGTGAACACCGGGGAGCTGTTTTTT. Its translation: CASSNAGVNTGELFF.

The CDR3 reads CASRLGQGGSTEAFF. The DNA for the CDR3 is TGTGCCAGCAGGCTAGGACAGGGGGGTTCCACTGAAGCTTTCTTT. This chain links TRBV2 with TRBJ1-1; TRBD1 matches 10 bases. The germline gives CDR1 SNHLY, CDR2 FYNNEI. This CDR3 has 15 amino acids. The trim removed 6 bases at V and 4 bases at J, leaving 8 bases unmatched.

This chain links TRBV4-1 with TRBJ2-1; D unresolved. The germline V and J ends were trimmed by 1 base and 0 bases, with 7 bases remaining between them. Germline lookup yields CDR1 MGHRA and CDR2 YSYEKL. The CDR3 consists of 15 residues. The CDR3: CASSQVFSSYNEQFF. The DNA for the CDR3 is TGCGCCAGCAGCCAAGTATTTAGCTCCTACAATGAGCAGTTCTTC.

The chain recombines TRBV12-5 with TRBJ2-1; 9 positions match TRBD2. The CDR3 spans 15 residues. The germline V gene encodes CDR1 LGHNT and CDR2 FRNRAP. The V gene end was trimmed by 2 bases and the J gene end by 6 bases; junction bases not matched to a gene: 5. CDR3 bases: TGTGCTAGTGGTTTGTTAGCGGGAGTAGTCAATGAGCAGTTCTTC. Protein sequence: CASGLLAGVVNEQFF.

The chain uses TRBV19 and TRBJ1-1; D call uncertain. Trimming removed 6 bases from V and 10 bases from J, with 12 bases in between. The germline V gene has CDR1 LNHDA and CDR2 SQIVND (reference sequence). The CDR3 consists of 11 residues. The CDR3 DNA follows: TGTGCCAGTAGGACGCCTCGGGGAGCTTTCTTT. Translated: CASRTPRGAFF.

The V gene is TRBV19, the J gene TRBJ1-1, with TRBD1 identical over 9 bases. Germline CDR1 and CDR2: LNHDA and SQIVND (reference sequence). The CDR3 extends over 14 amino acids. The trim removed 3 bases at V and 5 bases at J, leaving 4 bases unmatched. This CDR3 is CASSIWTGDTEAFF. CDR3 DNA sequence: TGTGCCAGTAGTATCTGGACAGGGGATACTGAAGCTTTCTTT.

V and J are TRBV7-9 and TRBJ2-1; D gene ambiguous. V lost 1 base to trimming and J lost 8 bases, with 12 bases between them. CDR1 is SEHNR and CDR2 is FQNEAQ in the germline V gene (reference sequence). This CDR3 contains 14 residues. The chain's CDR3 is CASSLGSLNDEQFF. CDR3 in DNA: TGTGCCAGCAGCTTAGGTAGCCTAAACGATGAGCAGTTCTTC.

The J gene is TRBJ2-5, the V gene TRBV5-1, with 9 bases lining up with TRBD2. This CDR3 contains 18 residues. V was pared by 4 bases and J by 2 bases, with 15 bases of the junction left unmatched. The germline V gene encodes CDR1 SGHRS and CDR2 YFSETQ. In DNA, the CDR3 is TGCGCCAGCAGCCCCACTCGATCAGCGGGAGGTATACAAGAGACCCAGTACTTC. Amino acid sequence: CASSPTRSAGGIQETQYF.

This clone has only one observation. The gene calls are TRBV9 and TRBJ2-1; 15 bases line up with TRBD2. The CDR3 runs 19 residues. The trim removed 4 bases at V and 1 base at J, leaving 9 bases unmatched. The germline V gene has CDR1 SGDLS and CDR2 YYNGEE. CDR3 sequence reads: CASSRYGTSGRPSYNEQFF. Written as DNA, the CDR3 is TGTGCCAGCAGCCGCTACGGGACTAGCGGGAGGCCGTCCTACAATGAGCAGTTCTTC.

The chain links TRBV11-3 to TRBJ2-2, with TRBD1 matching 7 bases. The germline V gene has CDR1 SGHNT and CDR2 YENEEA. The length of the CDR3 is 15 residues. With V trimmed by 5 bases and J by 2 bases, 5 bases remained unmatched. CDR3: CASSPWTGNTGELFF. For the CDR3, the DNA is TGTGCCAGCAGCCCCTGGACAGGAAACACCGGGGAGCTGTTTTTT.

The rearrangement uses TRBV27 and TRBJ2-1; D is unresolved. This CDR3 is 13 amino acids long. The V gene lost 4 bases and the J gene lost 1 base, with 5 bases spanning the gap. Germline-derived CDR1 and CDR2 are MNHEY and SMNVEV (reference sequence). The CDR3 reads CASSSSSYNEQFF. The CDR3 region has the DNA TGTGCCAGCAGTTCTAGTTCCTACAATGAGCAGTTCTTC.

This rearrangement joins TRBV2 to TRBJ2-5; D call uncertain. The better agreement between TRBJ2-7 and the DNA end casts doubt on the J call. CDR1 is SNHLY, CDR2 FYNNEI, per germline. CDR3 length: 11 amino acids. The CDR3 nucleotides read TGTGCCAGCAGTCCTACCTACGAGCAGTACTTC. Translated: CASSPTYEQYF.

The chain couples TRBV13 to TRBJ2-1, with TRBD2 identical over 8 bases. The CDR3 contains 16 residues. After removal of 4 bases from V and 2 bases from J, the junction contained 7 bases not matched to a gene. Germline loops: CDR1 PRHDT, CDR2 FYEKMQ (reference sequence). DNA for the CDR3: TGTGCCAGCAGCTCTCCGGGACTAGTAACCTACAATGAGCAGTTCTTC. This encodes CASSSPGLVTYNEQFF.

This chain joins TRBV5-6 and TRBJ2-1; the D is unclear. The CDR3 consists of 13 residues. The V end was cut by 3 bases, the J end by 11 bases, with 15 bases between. Germline loops: CDR1 SGHDT, CDR2 YYEEEE. CDR3 loop: CASSSWPQVKQFF. In nucleotides, the CDR3 is TGTGCCAGCAGCTCATGGCCCCAGGTGAAGCAGTTCTTC.